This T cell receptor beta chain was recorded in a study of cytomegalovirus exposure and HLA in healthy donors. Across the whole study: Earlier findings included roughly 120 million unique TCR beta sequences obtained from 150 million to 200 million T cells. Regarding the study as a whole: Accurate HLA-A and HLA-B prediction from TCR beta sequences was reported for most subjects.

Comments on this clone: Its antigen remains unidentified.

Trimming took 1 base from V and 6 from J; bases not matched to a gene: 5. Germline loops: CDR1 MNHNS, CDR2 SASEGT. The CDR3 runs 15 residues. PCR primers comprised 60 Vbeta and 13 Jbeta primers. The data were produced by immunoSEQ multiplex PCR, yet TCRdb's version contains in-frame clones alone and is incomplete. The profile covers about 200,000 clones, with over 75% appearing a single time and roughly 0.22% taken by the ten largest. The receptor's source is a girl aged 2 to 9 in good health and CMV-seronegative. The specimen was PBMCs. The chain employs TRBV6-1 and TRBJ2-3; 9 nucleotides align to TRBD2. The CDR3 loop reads CASSEDAGGPDTQYF. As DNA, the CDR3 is TGTGCCAGCAGTGAAGACGCGGGGGGGCCTGATACGCAGTATTTT.